Detailed here is one T cell receptor (beta chain). Its antigen is not identified. The entry originates in a study of T cell responses to AZD1222 COVID-19 vaccine. Study-wide background: Both about-4-week and about-12-week second-dose recipients were combined. Study outcomes and limitations: Reportedly, nearly half the spike-specific TCRs target unmutated variant regions. Most donors were white British and more were female, and clonal diversity was possibly underestimated. Two AZD1222 doses significantly raised spike-specific TCR breadth and depth over controls.

Germline V gene data show CDR1 as SGHVS and CDR2 as FQNEAQ. The CDR3 has 12 residues. V was pared by 5 bases and J by 8 bases, with 12 bases between. The method was immunoSEQ multiplex PCR; TCRdb's version includes in-frame clones alone and lacks a portion of them. The sample carries 110,000 to 150,000 clones, around 88% recorded once. The origin of this receptor is an adult in good health. The gene calls are TRBV7-8 and TRBJ1-2, with D possibly matching TRBD1 (5 bases). The input for sequencing was peripheral blood, taken on day 0 of AZD1222 vaccination. The CDR3: CASSPGGEGYTF. CDR3 DNA: TGTGCCAGCAGCCCGGGGGGGGAAGGCTACACCTTC.